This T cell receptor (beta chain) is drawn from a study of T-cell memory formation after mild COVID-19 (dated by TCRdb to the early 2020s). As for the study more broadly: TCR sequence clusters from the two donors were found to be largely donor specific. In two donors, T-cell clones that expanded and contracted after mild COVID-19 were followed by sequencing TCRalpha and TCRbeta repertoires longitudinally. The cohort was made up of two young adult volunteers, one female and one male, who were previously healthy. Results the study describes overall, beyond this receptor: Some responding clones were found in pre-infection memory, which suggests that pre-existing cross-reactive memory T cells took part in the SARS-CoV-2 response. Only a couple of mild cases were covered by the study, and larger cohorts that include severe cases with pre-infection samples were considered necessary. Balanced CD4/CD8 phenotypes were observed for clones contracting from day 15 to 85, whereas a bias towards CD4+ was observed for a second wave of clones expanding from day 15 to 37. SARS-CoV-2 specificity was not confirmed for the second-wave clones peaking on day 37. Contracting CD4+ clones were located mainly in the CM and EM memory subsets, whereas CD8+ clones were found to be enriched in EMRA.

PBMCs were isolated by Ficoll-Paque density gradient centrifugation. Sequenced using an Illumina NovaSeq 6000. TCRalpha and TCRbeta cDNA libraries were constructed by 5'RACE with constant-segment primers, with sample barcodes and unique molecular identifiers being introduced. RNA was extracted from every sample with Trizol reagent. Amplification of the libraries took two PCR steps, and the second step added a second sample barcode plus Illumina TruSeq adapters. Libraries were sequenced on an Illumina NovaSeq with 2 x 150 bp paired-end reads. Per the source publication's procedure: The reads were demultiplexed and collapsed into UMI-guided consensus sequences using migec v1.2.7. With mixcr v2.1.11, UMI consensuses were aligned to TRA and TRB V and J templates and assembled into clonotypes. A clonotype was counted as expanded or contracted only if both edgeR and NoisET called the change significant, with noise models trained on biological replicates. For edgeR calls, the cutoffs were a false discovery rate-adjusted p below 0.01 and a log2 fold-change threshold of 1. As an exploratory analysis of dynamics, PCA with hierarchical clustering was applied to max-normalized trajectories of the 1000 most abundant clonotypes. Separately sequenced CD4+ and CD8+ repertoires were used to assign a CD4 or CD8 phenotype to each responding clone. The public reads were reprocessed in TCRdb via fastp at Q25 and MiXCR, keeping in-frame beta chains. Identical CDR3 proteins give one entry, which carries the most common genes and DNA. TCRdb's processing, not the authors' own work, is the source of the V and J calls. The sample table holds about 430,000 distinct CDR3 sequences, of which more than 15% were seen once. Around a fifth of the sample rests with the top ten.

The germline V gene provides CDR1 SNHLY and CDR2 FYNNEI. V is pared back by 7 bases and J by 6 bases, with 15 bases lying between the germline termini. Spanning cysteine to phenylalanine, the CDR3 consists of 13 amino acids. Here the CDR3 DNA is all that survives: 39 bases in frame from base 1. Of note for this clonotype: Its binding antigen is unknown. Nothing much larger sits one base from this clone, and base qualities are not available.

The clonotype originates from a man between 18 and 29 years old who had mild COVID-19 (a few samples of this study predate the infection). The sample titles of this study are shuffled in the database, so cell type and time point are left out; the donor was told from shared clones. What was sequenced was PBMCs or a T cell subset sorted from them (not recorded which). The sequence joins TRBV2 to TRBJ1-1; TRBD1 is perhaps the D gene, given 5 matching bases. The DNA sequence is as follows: TGTGCCAGCACTGCAGAGGGGCGGGCTGAAGCTTTCTTT. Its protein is CASTAEGRAEAFF.